This record covers a single TCR beta chain. The sample originates from a study of control samples from healthy donors and cancer patients. Assay: immunoSEQ multiplex PCR; the TCRdb copy retains only in-frame clones and omits some. The sample yields roughly 23,000 clones, approximately 80% seen once. This receptor was obtained from a man aged 55 to 70 with head and neck cancer. Sequencing was performed on PBMCs.

The CDR3: CASSQDQSGSYGYTF. As DNA, the CDR3 is TGCGCCAGCAGCCAAGATCAATCAGGGTCCTATGGCTACACCTTC. The rearrangement links TRBV4-1 to TRBJ1-2, with a possible D match to TRBD1 (5 bases). Germline V gives CDR1 MGHRA, CDR2 YSYEKL. Trimming took off 0 bases at V and 4 bases at J, with 12 bases between the two ends. The CDR3 consists of 15 residues.